The entry that follows covers one T cell receptor (beta chain) sequence. A multiplex PCR was run with 60 Vbeta primers and 13 Jbeta primers. TCRdb's copy holds only in-frame clones and misses some; the assay was immunoSEQ multiplex PCR. This table holds 20,000 to 25,000 clones, about 80% found once. The data were taken from a study of cytomegalovirus exposure and HLA in healthy donors. Whole-study context: Approximately 80 million unique TCRs, all from HLA-typed donors, were included in an early release of the data.

The germline V and J ends were trimmed by 6 bases and 8 bases, with 22 bases remaining between them. The CDR3 has 15 residues. Germline CDR1 and CDR2: KGHSH and LQKENI. The chain is built from TRBV18 and TRBJ1-2, with a weak D call TRBD1 (6 bases). This receptor was obtained from a man aged 60 to 75 in good health and CMV-seronegative. Source material: PBMCs. Written as DNA, the CDR3 is TGTGCCAGCTCGACTCAGCGGGGGGCGCAGGGCGGCTACACCTTC. Translating it yields CASSTQRGAQGGYTF.